A selection of T cell receptor beta chains follows, all from one sample in a study of blood T cell repertoires in COVID-19. Using immunoSEQ multiplex PCR, the repertoire was profiled, and TCRdb retains in-frame clones only, with some absent. This table has around 150,000 clones, roughly 79% appearing once. Sequenced sample: peripheral blood. The receptors stem from an elderly woman with acute or convalescent COVID-19. The conserved cysteine and the conserved F or W are not part of the CDR3 here. Each record gives: J gene, clone size, V gene, CDR3 protein. The size entry is marked missing in some rows and otherwise reads once, few, many or a size class.

j_gene: TRBJ1-1
abundance: -
v_gene: TRBV6-5
CDR3aa: ASSYRQGAEAF

j_gene: TRBJ1-1
abundance: -
v_gene: TRBV7-9
CDR3aa: ASSSRPGTGMNTEAF

j_gene: TRBJ2-1
abundance: -
v_gene: TRBV5-1
CDR3aa: ASSFLNEQF

j_gene: TRBJ1-2
abundance: -
v_gene: TRBV9
CDR3aa: ASSVPFNTNYGYT

j_gene: TRBJ2-5
abundance: once
v_gene: TRBV18
CDR3aa: ASSPLYQETQY

j_gene: TRBJ2-7
abundance: -
v_gene: TRBV18
CDR3aa: ASSHGTSGSLSYEQY

j_gene: TRBJ2-2
abundance: -
v_gene: TRBV6-2/TRBV6-3
CDR3aa: ASSPGTSSRNTGELF

j_gene: TRBJ2-3
abundance: -
v_gene: TRBV11-3
CDR3aa: ASSPGRDRVDTQY

j_gene: TRBJ1-1
abundance: -
v_gene: TRBV30
CDR3aa: AGPGRGTEAF

j_gene: TRBJ1-1
abundance: -
v_gene: TRBV10-3
CDR3aa: AISATEGARTEAF

j_gene: TRBJ2-3
abundance: -
v_gene: TRBV7-2
CDR3aa: ASRIATSTDTQY

j_gene: TRBJ2-1
abundance: few
v_gene: TRBV5-4
CDR3aa: ASSLELSYNEQF

j_gene: TRBJ2-2
abundance: -
v_gene: TRBV5-1
CDR3aa: ASSRQGNTGELF

j_gene: TRBJ1-1
abundance: -
v_gene: TRBV6-5
CDR3aa: ASSYFTGSTEAF

j_gene: TRBJ2-1
abundance: -
v_gene: TRBV11-3
CDR3aa: ASSLGASGPSYNEQF

j_gene: TRBJ1-2
abundance: -
v_gene: TRBV18
CDR3aa: ASSPRRELEGYT

j_gene: TRBJ2-6
abundance: many
v_gene: TRBV28
CDR3aa: ASTPFEGTPNVLT

j_gene: TRBJ1-6
abundance: -
v_gene: TRBV10-2
CDR3aa: ASRDMRTGGDSPLH

j_gene: TRBJ1-2
abundance: -
v_gene: TRBV23-1
CDR3aa: ASSQRSRDRGNYGYT

j_gene: TRBJ1-1
abundance: -
v_gene: TRBV12-5
CDR3aa: ASGPRDTEAF

j_gene: TRBJ2-7
abundance: -
v_gene: TRBV29-1
CDR3aa: SAAGTGGGYEQY

j_gene: TRBJ2-6
abundance: -
v_gene: TRBV19
CDR3aa: ASSLFSSGANVLT

j_gene: TRBJ1-5
abundance: -
v_gene: TRBV4-1
CDR3aa: ASSQESKTGNIYQPQH

j_gene: TRBJ2-1
abundance: few
v_gene: TRBV4-3
CDR3aa: ASSQDRGLAGDNEQF

j_gene: TRBJ2-7
abundance: -
v_gene: TRBV15
CDR3aa: ATSRDRRGYEQY

j_gene: TRBJ2-2
abundance: few
v_gene: TRBV13
CDR3aa: ASSPRSGRTDGELF

j_gene: TRBJ1-2
abundance: -
v_gene: TRBV5-8
CDR3aa: ASSYNRGHGYT

j_gene: TRBJ2-5
abundance: -
v_gene: TRBV19
CDR3aa: ASSTGLAGGQETQY

j_gene: TRBJ1-6
abundance: -
v_gene: TRBV6-5
CDR3aa: ASRPTGTNSPLH

j_gene: TRBJ2-3
abundance: -
v_gene: TRBV7-9
CDR3aa: ASSRDRVGDTQY

j_gene: TRBJ1-2
abundance: -
v_gene: TRBV25-1
CDR3aa: ASSDLAGRYGYT

j_gene: TRBJ1-6
abundance: -
v_gene: TRBV28
CDR3aa: ASSEGQGNSPLH

j_gene: TRBJ2-5
abundance: once
v_gene: TRBV18
CDR3aa: ASSPRGSWKETQY

j_gene: TRBJ2-1
abundance: -
v_gene: TRBV6-2/TRBV6-3
CDR3aa: ASSYGTGGRNEQF

j_gene: TRBJ2-7
abundance: once
v_gene: TRBV6-2/TRBV6-3
CDR3aa: ASSYLADPSYEQY

j_gene: TRBJ2-3
abundance: -
v_gene: TRBV29-1
CDR3aa: SETSGTDTQY